This T cell receptor (beta chain) was observed in a study of CD8 T cells in ankylosing spondylitis. Study-level findings and limits: A TCR beta motif made of eight highly homologous variants seemed typical of ankylosing spondylitis blood.

TCRdb analysed the 5' RACE reads with MiXCR anew, one entry per CDR3 protein. The sample has around 480,000 distinct CDR3 sequences, roughly a sixth seen once. This clonotype was counted a few times. The antigen is undetermined. This TCR derives from a male donor with ankylosing spondylitis. Source material: blood, either unsorted or a sorted T cell fraction (not recorded which).

The CDR3 spells CAISTGGSTDTQYF. DNA of the CDR3: TGTGCCATCAGTACAGGGGGTAGCACAGATACGCAGTATTTT. V and J are TRBV10-3 and TRBJ2-3; the match to TRBD1 covers 8 bases. This CDR3 has 14 residues. V trimming: 5 bases; J trimming: 0 bases; junction bases outside the gene matches: 1. Germline-derived CDR1 and CDR2 are ENHRY and SYGVKD.